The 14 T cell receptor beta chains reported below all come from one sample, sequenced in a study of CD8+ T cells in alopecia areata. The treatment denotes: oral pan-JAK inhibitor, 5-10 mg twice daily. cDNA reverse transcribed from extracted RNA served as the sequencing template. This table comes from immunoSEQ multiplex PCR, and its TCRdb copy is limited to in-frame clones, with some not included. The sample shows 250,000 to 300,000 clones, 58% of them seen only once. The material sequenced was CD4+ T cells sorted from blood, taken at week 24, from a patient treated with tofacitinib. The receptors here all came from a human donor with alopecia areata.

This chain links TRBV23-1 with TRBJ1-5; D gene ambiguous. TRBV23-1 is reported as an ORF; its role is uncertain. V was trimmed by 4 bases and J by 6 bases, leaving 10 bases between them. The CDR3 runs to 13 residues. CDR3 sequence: CASSPQAVQPQHF. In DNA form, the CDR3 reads TGCGCCAGCAGTCCCCAAGCGGTTCAGCCCCAGCATTTT.

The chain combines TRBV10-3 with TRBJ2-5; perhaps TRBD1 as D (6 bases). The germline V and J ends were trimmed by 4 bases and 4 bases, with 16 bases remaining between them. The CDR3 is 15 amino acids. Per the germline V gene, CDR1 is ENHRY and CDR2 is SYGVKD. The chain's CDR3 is CAISGQQGTLETQYF. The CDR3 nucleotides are TGTGCCATCAGTGGTCAACAGGGAACATTAGAGACCCAGTACTTC.

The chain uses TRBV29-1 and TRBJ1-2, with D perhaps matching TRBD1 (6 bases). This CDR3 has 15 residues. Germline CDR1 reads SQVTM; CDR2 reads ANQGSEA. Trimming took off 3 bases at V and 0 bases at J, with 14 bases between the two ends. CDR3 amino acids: CSVDQPGVTNYGYTF. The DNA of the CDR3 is TGCAGCGTTGATCAACCAGGGGTAACTAACTATGGCTACACCTTC. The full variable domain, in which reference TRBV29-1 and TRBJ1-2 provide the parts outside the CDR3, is SAVISQKPSRDICQRGTSLTIQCQVDSQVTMMFWYRQQPGQSLTLIATANQGSEATYESGFVIDKFPISRPNLTFSTLTVSNMSPEDSSIYLCSVDQPGVTNYGYTFGSGTRLTVV.

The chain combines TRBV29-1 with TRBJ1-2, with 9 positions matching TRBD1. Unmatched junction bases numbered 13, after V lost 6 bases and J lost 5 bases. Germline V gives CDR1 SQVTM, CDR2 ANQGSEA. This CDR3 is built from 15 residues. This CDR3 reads CSVRMSQGAHYGYTF. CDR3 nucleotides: TGCAGCGTGAGGATGTCACAGGGGGCACATTATGGCTACACCTTC.

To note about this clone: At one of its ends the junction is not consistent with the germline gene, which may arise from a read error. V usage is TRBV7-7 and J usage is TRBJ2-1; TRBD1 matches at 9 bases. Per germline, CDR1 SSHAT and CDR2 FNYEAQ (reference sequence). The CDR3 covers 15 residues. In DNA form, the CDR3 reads TGTGCTAGCAGCTCCGGGACAGGGACCTACAATGAGCAGTTCTTC. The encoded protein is CASSSGTGTYNEQFF.

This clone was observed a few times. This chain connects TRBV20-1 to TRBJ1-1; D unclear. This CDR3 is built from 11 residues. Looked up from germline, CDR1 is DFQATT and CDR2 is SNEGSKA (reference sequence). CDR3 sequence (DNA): TGCAGAGGGAGTCGGGGCACTGAAGCTTTCTTT. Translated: CRGSRGTEAFF.

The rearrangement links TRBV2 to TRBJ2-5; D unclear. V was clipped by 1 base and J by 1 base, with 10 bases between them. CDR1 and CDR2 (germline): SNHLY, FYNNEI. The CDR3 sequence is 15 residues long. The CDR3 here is CASSEGALVQETQYF. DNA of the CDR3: TGTGCCAGCAGTGAAGGTGCGCTAGTCCAAGAGACCCAGTACTTC.

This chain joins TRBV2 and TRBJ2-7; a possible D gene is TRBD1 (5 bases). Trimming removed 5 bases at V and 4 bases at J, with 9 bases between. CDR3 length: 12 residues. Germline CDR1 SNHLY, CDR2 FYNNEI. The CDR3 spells CASSPTAYEQYF. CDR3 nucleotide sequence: TGTGCCAGCAGTCCGACAGCATACGAGCAGTACTTC.

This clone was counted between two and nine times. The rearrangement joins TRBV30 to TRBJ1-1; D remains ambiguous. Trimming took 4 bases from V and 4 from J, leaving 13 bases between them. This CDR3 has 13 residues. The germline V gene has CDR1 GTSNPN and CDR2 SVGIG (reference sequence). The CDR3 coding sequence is TGTGCCTGGATCGGGATTGCGGGCACTGAAGCTTTCTTT. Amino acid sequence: CAWIGIAGTEAFF. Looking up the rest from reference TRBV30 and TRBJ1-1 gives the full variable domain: SQTIHQWPATLVQPVGSPLSLECTVEGTSNPNLYWYRQAAGRGLQLLFYSVGIGQISSEVPQNLSASRPQDRQFILSSKKLLLSDSGFYLCAWIGIAGTEAFFGQGTRLTVV.

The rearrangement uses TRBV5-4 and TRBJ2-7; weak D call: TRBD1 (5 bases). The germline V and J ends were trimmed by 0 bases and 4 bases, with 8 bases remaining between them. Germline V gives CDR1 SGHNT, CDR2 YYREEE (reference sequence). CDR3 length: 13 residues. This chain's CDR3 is CASSLATEYEQYF. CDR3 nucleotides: TGTGCCAGCAGCTTGGCGACAGAGTACGAGCAGTACTTC.

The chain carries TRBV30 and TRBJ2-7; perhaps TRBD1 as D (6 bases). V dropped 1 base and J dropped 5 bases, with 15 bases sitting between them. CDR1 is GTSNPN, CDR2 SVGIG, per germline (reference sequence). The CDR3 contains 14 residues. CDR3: CAWSGQVRNHEQYF. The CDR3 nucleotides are TGTGCCTGGAGTGGACAGGTACGGAACCACGAGCAGTACTTC.

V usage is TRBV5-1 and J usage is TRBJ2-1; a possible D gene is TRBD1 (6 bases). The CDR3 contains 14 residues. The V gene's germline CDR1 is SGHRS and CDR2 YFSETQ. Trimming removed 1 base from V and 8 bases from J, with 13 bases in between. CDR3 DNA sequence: TGCGCCAGCAGCTTGACAGGGAGTATCTATGAGCAGTTCTTC. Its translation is CASSLTGSIYEQFF.

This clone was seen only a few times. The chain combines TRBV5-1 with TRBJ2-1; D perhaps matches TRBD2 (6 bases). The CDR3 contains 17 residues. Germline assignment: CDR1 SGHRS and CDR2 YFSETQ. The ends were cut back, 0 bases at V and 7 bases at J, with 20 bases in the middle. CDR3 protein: CASSLAVGGARGNEQFF. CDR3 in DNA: TGCGCCAGCAGCTTGGCGGTAGGAGGGGCGCGCGGGAATGAGCAGTTCTTC.

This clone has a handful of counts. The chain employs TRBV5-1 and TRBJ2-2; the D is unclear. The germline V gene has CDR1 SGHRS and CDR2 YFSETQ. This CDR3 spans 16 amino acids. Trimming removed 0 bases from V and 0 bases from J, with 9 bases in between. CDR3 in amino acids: CASSLEMIANTGELFF. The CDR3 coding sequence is TGCGCCAGCAGCTTGGAAATGATCGCGAACACCGGGGAGCTGTTTTTT.